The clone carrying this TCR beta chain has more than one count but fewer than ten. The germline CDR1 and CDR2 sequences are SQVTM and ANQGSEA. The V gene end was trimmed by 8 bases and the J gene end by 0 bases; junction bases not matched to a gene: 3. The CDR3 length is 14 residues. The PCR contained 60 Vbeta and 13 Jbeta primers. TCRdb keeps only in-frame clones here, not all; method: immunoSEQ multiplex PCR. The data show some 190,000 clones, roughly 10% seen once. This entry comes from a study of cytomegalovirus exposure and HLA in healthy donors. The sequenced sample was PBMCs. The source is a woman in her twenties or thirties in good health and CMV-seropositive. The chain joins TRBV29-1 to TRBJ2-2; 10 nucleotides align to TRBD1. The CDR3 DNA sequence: TGCAGCACCGGGACAGGGGCGAACACCGGGGAGCTGTTTTTT. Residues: CSTGTGANTGELFF.